This T cell receptor (beta chain) is from a study of blood T cells in healthy people across ages. The draw of peripheral blood yielded ten milliliters from each donor. Germline loops: CDR1 MNHEY, CDR2 SVGAGI. The CDR3 sequence is 16 residues long. Note on this clonotype: Its antigen is not identified. An end of the junction differs from the germline gene, which may be a read error.

Sample-barcoded 5' priming and a J-beta primer mix drove a second PCR of 7 to 11 cycles. The template-switch adaptor was a 5' adaptor with 12 random nucleotides. It tagged each cDNA molecule. Every sample gave at least 3 million paired-end reads containing CDR3. Each CDR3 protein is one row after TCRdb ran MiXCR on the 5' RACE reads. The sample carries about 720,000 distinct CDR3 sequences, 20% to 25% recorded once. Whole-study findings and limits: The study found more naive CD4+ cells and higher diversity in long-lived than aged donors.

This sample also belongs to another study, concerning T cells of mothers and their children.

The chain links TRBV6-5 to TRBJ1-2, with a tentative D call TRBD1 (6 bases). The sequence derives from a boy between 10 and 17 years old in good health. The sequencing sample was made of blood. The CDR3 protein is CASSSGQPPSPYGYTF. In DNA form, the CDR3 reads TGTGCCAGCAGTTCGGGACAACCTCCCAGCCCCTATGGTTACACCTTC.